This T cell receptor beta chain was documented in a study of T cell clonotyping in hematopoietic cell transplantation (dated by TCRdb to the early 2020s). About the investigation overall: The study collected roughly 150 blood samples from some 33 consecutive transplant recipients and their related donors. Recruitment of patients ran from September 2015 to early 2017, and follow-up continued until late 2020 or until death.

This specimen's time point label, interpreted: 100 days after allo-HCT. Blood from recipients was drawn roughly 28 days before transplant, then again at days 30, 100 and 180 after transplant. Using Nuclei Lysis Solution, genomic DNA was extracted from unfractionated peripheral blood mononuclear cells that were either fresh or cryopreserved. Taken from cysteine to phenylalanine, the CDR3 has 15 residues. Only the CDR3 portion is preserved as DNA: 45 bases, with reading frame beginning at the first base. In the germline V gene, CDR1 corresponds to SGDLS and CDR2 to YYNGEE. Trimming leaves V shorter by 2 bases and J shorter by 10 bases, with the junction holding 7 bases beyond the gene matches. A remark on this clone: Its antigen target is currently unknown. No much larger clonotype is one base removed from it; base qualities were not supplied.

With the immunoSEQ assay, which is a bias-controlled multiplex PCR relying on V- and J-specific primers, TCR beta CDR3 regions were amplified from genomic DNA. In a second PCR step, a proprietary barcode and Illumina adapter sequences were attached to the CDR3 amplicons. CDR3 libraries were sequenced on an Illumina MiSeq instrument. As for the authors' bioinformatics: Export and quality control were handled in immunoSEQ Analyzer 3.0, while downstream analyses relied on R Bioconductor and Immunarch. Only productive rearrangements in the normalized downsampled data set went into calculating the repertoire metrics. In the normalized cohort, a clonotype counted as pathologically expanded if the clonotype was larger than 5 templates. The Inverse Simpson Index served as the measure of repertoire diversity. CMV-specificity analyses were carried out on the non-normalized data set to capture all clonotypes. In TCRdb, the immuneACCESS table is reduced to in-frame sequences with V and J assigned. These tables do not hold every clone; where another copy was compared, an unresolved V gene accounts for under half, and the others remain unexplained. That table supplies the V and J calls and clone size; D and trimming were determined from the DNA. Within this sample are approximately 15,000 clones, with more than 70% of them counted one time only. The ten biggest clones cover around 4.3% of the sample.

What the authors observed across the whole study: Just a small fraction of recipient repertoires overlapped with donor repertoires, and more than 97% appeared de novo at the given depth. The sample size was limited and the cells went unsorted, which meant the CD4 and CD8 repertoire contributions could not be told apart. Donor and pretransplant recipient Inverse Simpson Index values predicted broader posttransplant TCR repertoire diversity. After transplant, TCR diversity in recipients dropped, and pathologically expanded clonotypes climbed progressively between day 30 and day 180.

The sequence joins TRBV9 to TRBJ2-1; 12 bases in between match TRBD2. The clonotype was recovered from a male patient between 55 and 70 years old who had an allogeneic stem cell transplant from a related donor, so the T cells may come from the graft donor. Some clones in this sample may be carry-over from other donors' samples. The specimen was PBMCs, collected 100 days after allogeneic stem cell transplant. In nucleotide form, the sequence is TGTGCCAGCAGCGTTCTAGCGGGGGGGCCGGGAGAGCAGTTCTTC. The translation is CASSVLAGGPGEQFF.